This is a list of T cell receptor beta chains from one sample in a study of T cell responses to AZD1222 COVID-19 vaccine. The assay was immunoSEQ multiplex PCR, and TCRdb's table has in-frame clones only and misses some. The repertoire includes roughly 150,000 clones, roughly 93% of them detected once, and approximately 6.9% sits in the top ten. The sequences come from peripheral blood, collected 28 days after the second AZD1222 dose. All receptors derive from an adult who received the AZD1222 COVID-19 vaccine. CDR3s include the opening cysteine and the closing phenylalanine or tryptophan. Each record gives: CDR3 protein, CDR3 DNA, J gene, V gene, D gene, clone size, CDR3 length. D genes are given only for firm matches. Clone size is not always given. Where it is, it says once, few, many or a class for expanded clones.

CDR3: CASGGANSGNTIYF; DNA: TGTGCCAGCGGGGGGGCGAACTCTGGAAACACCATATATTTT; J: TRBJ1-3; V: TRBV7-2; D: .; size: .; length: 14
CDR3: CASRSRRSWNEQFF; DNA: TGTGCCAGTCGATCTCGGCGGTCGTGGAATGAGCAGTTCTTC; J: TRBJ2-1; V: TRBV19; D: .; size: .; length: 14
CDR3: CASSSPYYEQYF; DNA: TGTGCCAGCAGCTCACCTTATTACGAGCAGTACTTC; J: TRBJ2-7; V: TRBV5-6; D: .; size: .; length: 12
CDR3: CASSVEWTGSGYTF; DNA: TGTGCCAGCAGCGTAGAGTGGACAGGGAGCGGCTACACCTTC; J: TRBJ1-2; V: TRBV9; D: TRBD1; size: once; length: 14
CDR3: CASSQDRGRNTIYF; DNA: TGCGCCAGCAGCCAAGACAGGGGTAGGAACACCATATATTTT; J: TRBJ1-3; V: TRBV4-1; D: .; size: .; length: 14
CDR3: CASSWSINTEAFF; DNA: TGTGCCAGCAGTTGGAGTATTAACACTGAAGCTTTCTTT; J: TRBJ1-1; V: TRBV27; D: .; size: .; length: 13
CDR3: CASSPGIHYEQYF; DNA: TGTGCCAGCAGCCCCGGGATCCACTACGAGCAGTACTTC; J: TRBJ2-7; V: TRBV12-3/TRBV12-4; D: .; size: .; length: 13
CDR3: CASSLELNTEAFF; DNA: TGCGCCAGCAGCTTAGAACTGAACACTGAAGCTTTCTTT; J: TRBJ1-1; V: TRBV5-1; D: .; size: .; length: 13
CDR3: CASSPGSGGTYEQYF; DNA: TGCGCCAGCAGCCCTGGGAGCGGGGGAACCTACGAGCAGTACTTC; J: TRBJ2-7; V: TRBV5-1; D: TRBD2; size: .; length: 15
CDR3: CASRVGPGELFF; DNA: TGTGCCAGCAGGGTGGGTCCCGGGGAGCTGTTTTTT; J: TRBJ2-2; V: TRBV12-3/TRBV12-4; D: .; size: .; length: 12
CDR3: CASSSRKLFF; DNA: TGTGCCAGCAGTTCACGAAAACTGTTTTTT; J: TRBJ1-4; V: TRBV28; D: .; size: few; length: 10
CDR3: CASSETGKNGELFF; DNA: TGTGCCAGCAGTGAGACAGGGAAGAACGGGGAGCTGTTTTTT; J: TRBJ2-2; V: TRBV25-1; D: TRBD1; size: few; length: 14
CDR3: CAWSVWGPDEQFF; DNA: TGTGCCTGGAGTGTATGGGGGCCGGATGAGCAGTTCTTC; J: TRBJ2-1; V: TRBV30; D: .; size: .; length: 13
CDR3: CASSRHQGQGNTEAFF; DNA: TGTGCCAGCAGTAGGCACCAGGGTCAAGGAAACACTGAAGCTTTCTTT; J: TRBJ1-1; V: TRBV28; D: .; size: .; length: 16
CDR3: CASSLGSAGGWQETQYF; DNA: TGTGCCAGCAGCTTAGGCTCAGCGGGAGGGTGGCAAGAGACCCAGTACTTC; J: TRBJ2-5; V: TRBV11-2; D: TRBD2; size: few; length: 17
CDR3: CASSSQETQYF; DNA: TGTGCCAGCAGTTCTCAAGAGACCCAGTACTTC; J: TRBJ2-5; V: TRBV6-6; D: .; size: .; length: 11
CDR3: CASSFGSWDQETQYF; DNA: TGTGCCAGCAGTTTCGGGTCGTGGGACCAAGAGACCCAGTACTTC; J: TRBJ2-5; V: TRBV7-9; D: .; size: .; length: 15
CDR3: CASSSPGQRGYNEQFF; DNA: TGTGCCAGCAGTTCTCCGGGACAGAGGGGATACAATGAGCAGTTCTTC; J: TRBJ2-1; V: TRBV27; D: TRBD1; size: .; length: 16
CDR3: CASSPGRALEGNTIYF; DNA: TGTGCCAGCAGCCCCGGCAGGGCCTTAGAGGGAAACACCATATATTTT; J: TRBJ1-3; V: TRBV7-9; D: .; size: few; length: 16
CDR3: CASSDWQQSYGYTF; DNA: TGTGCCAGCAGTGATTGGCAACAGAGCTATGGCTACACCTTC; J: TRBJ1-2; V: TRBV2; D: .; size: .; length: 14
CDR3: CASSPPSPSGTEAFF; DNA: TGTGCCAGCTCACCACCGTCCCCGAGTGGCACTGAAGCTTTCTTT; J: TRBJ1-1; V: TRBV18; D: .; size: .; length: 15
CDR3: CASSLERRGVEQYF; DNA: TGCGCCAGCAGCCTAGAGCGGAGAGGTGTCGAGCAGTACTTC; J: TRBJ2-7; V: TRBV5-1; D: .; size: .; length: 14
CDR3: CATSEASGYNEQFF; DNA: TGTGCCACCAGTGAGGCTAGCGGGTACAATGAGCAGTTCTTC; J: TRBJ2-1; V: TRBV24-1; D: TRBD2; size: .; length: 14
CDR3: CASSSDSFSEAFF; DNA: TGTGCCAGCAGCTCCGACAGTTTCTCTGAAGCTTTCTTT; J: TRBJ1-1; V: TRBV11-3; D: .; size: .; length: 13
CDR3: CASGSIGPNTEAFF; DNA: TGTGCCAGCGGGTCGATAGGGCCTAACACTGAAGCTTTCTTT; J: TRBJ1-1; V: TRBV6-5; D: .; size: once; length: 14
CDR3: CASSQGGRGNQPQHF; DNA: TGTGCCAGCAGCCAAGGGGGTAGGGGCAATCAGCCCCAGCATTTT; J: TRBJ1-5; V: TRBV3-1/TRBV3-2; D: .; size: .; length: 15
CDR3: CASSLGGRSRYTEAFF; DNA: TGTGCCAGCAGTTTGGGGGGTAGGAGTAGGTACACTGAAGCTTTCTTT; J: TRBJ1-1; V: TRBV28; D: .; size: .; length: 16
CDR3: CASNTGGQETQYF; DNA: TGTGCCAGCAATACAGGCGGCCAAGAGACCCAGTACTTC; J: TRBJ2-5; V: TRBV14; D: .; size: .; length: 13
CDR3: CASSWGQGGRNEQFF; DNA: TGCGCCAGCAGCTGGGGACAGGGGGGTCGTAATGAGCAGTTCTTC; J: TRBJ2-1; V: TRBV5-1; D: TRBD1; size: .; length: 15
CDR3: CASSQNPDRNTQYF; DNA: TGTGCCAGCAGCCAGAACCCGGACAGAAATACGCAGTATTTT; J: TRBJ2-3; V: TRBV3-1/TRBV3-2; D: .; size: .; length: 14
CDR3: CASSDYLTGGTQYSNQPQHF; DNA: TGTGCCAGCAGCGACTATCTCACAGGGGGCACTCAATATAGCAATCAGCCCCAGCATTTT; J: TRBJ1-5; V: TRBV6-6; D: TRBD1; size: .; length: 20
CDR3: CASSSNRDTALLNEKLFF; DNA: TGTGCCAGCAGCTCAAACCGCGATACGGCGCTACTAAATGAAAAACTGTTTTTT; J: TRBJ1-4; V: TRBV7-8; D: .; size: .; length: 18
CDR3: CASSLETGSYQPQHF; DNA: TGTGCCAGCAGCTTGGAAACAGGGTCATACCAGCCCCAGCATTTT; J: TRBJ1-5; V: TRBV5-5; D: .; size: .; length: 15
CDR3: CASSDSGGYGYTF; DNA: TGTGCCAGCAGTGACTCAGGGGGCTATGGCTACACCTTC; J: TRBJ1-2; V: TRBV6-4; D: .; size: .; length: 13
CDR3: CASSYGTGMDEQFF; DNA: TGTGCCAGCAGTTACGGGACAGGGATGGATGAGCAGTTCTTC; J: TRBJ2-1; V: TRBV6-5; D: TRBD1; size: .; length: 14
CDR3: CASSPQALTLHF; DNA: TGTGCCAGCAGCCCTCAGGCTCTGACCCTCCACTTT; J: TRBJ1-6; V: TRBV7-9; D: .; size: .; length: 12
CDR3: CASLTRTGAYEQYF; DNA: TGTGCCAGCCTTACCAGGACAGGAGCCTACGAGCAGTACTTC; J: TRBJ2-7; V: TRBV28; D: TRBD1; size: .; length: 14
CDR3: CASSVEEGSYGYTF; DNA: TGTGCCAGCAGCGTAGAGGAAGGGAGCTATGGCTACACCTTC; J: TRBJ1-2; V: TRBV9; D: .; size: .; length: 14
CDR3: CASSQDALGPQEGYGYTF; DNA: TGTGCCAGCAGCCAAGACGCTCTCGGGCCTCAAGAGGGCTATGGCTACACCTTC; J: TRBJ1-2; V: TRBV4-2; D: .; size: .; length: 18
CDR3: CASSLQGTYEQYF; DNA: TGTGCCAGCAGCTTACAGGGGACCTACGAGCAGTACTTC; J: TRBJ2-7; V: TRBV5-4; D: TRBD1; size: .; length: 13
CDR3: CSVWDREVFF; DNA: TGCAGTGTATGGGACAGGGAGGTGTTTTTT; J: TRBJ1-4; V: TRBV20-1; D: TRBD1; size: .; length: 10
CDR3: CASRRDRGTYEQYF; DNA: TGTGCCAGCAGACGGGACAGGGGGACCTACGAGCAGTACTTC; J: TRBJ2-7; V: TRBV11-2; D: TRBD1; size: .; length: 14
CDR3: CASSFAGGTYEQYF; DNA: TGTGCCAGCAGCTTTGCCGGCGGGACCTACGAGCAGTACTTC; J: TRBJ2-7; V: TRBV7-2; D: .; size: .; length: 14
CDR3: CASSEADTGELFF; DNA: TGTGCCAGCAGTGAAGCGGACACCGGGGAGCTGTTTTTT; J: TRBJ2-2; V: TRBV6-1; D: .; size: medium-sized; length: 13
CDR3: CASSTQGSNQPQHF; DNA: TGTGCCAGCAGTACCCAGGGAAGCAATCAGCCCCAGCATTTT; J: TRBJ1-5; V: TRBV6-5; D: .; size: .; length: 14
CDR3: CASSVRAGDYGYTF; DNA: TGTGCCAGCAGCGTAAGGGCAGGGGACTATGGCTACACCTTC; J: TRBJ1-2; V: TRBV9; D: .; size: .; length: 14
CDR3: CASSFGRYEQYF; DNA: TGTGCCAGCAGTTTCGGTCGGTACGAGCAGTACTTC; J: TRBJ2-7; V: TRBV2; D: .; size: .; length: 12
CDR3: CASAAHISFF; DNA: TGTGCCAGCGCCGCACACATTTCTTTCTTT; J: TRBJ1-1; V: TRBV2; D: .; size: .; length: 10